A single sample is the source of the 8 T cell receptor beta chains below, sequenced in a study of graft-versus-host responses after intestinal transplantation. Antigens for these TCRs are unknown. TCRdb keeps only in-frame clones here, not all; method: immunoSEQ multiplex PCR. The sample shows around 78,000 clones, about nine tenths of them seen only once. This specimen was unstimulated CD8+ T cells sorted from spleen or lymph node cells, taken before transplant. These receptors were taken from a human donor who was the organ donor for an intestinal transplant.

The J gene is TRBJ1-5, the V gene TRBV7-7, with 10 nucleotides matching TRBD1. CDR3 length: 22 amino acids. V was clipped by 5 bases and J by 0 bases; unmatched bases: 22. Germline V gives CDR1 SSHAT, CDR2 FNYEAQ (reference sequence). The CDR3 loop reads CASSRTTSKRQGARDSNQPQHF. CDR3 nucleotide sequence: TGTGCCAGCAGCCGAACCACCTCTAAAAGACAGGGGGCCCGAGATAGCAATCAGCCCCAGCATTTT.

DNA of the CDR3: TGCGCCAGCAGCTTGGTGGGTGGCCTTAAGGAAAACTATGGCTACACCTTC. Amino acid sequence: CASSLVGGLKENYGYTF. The J gene is TRBJ1-2, the V gene TRBV5-1; no firm D call. CDR1 SGHRS and CDR2 YFSETQ come from the germline V gene. This CDR3 spans 17 amino acids. V lost 0 bases and J lost 2, with 17 bases in between.

V gene TRBV29-1 combines with J gene TRBJ2-1; D possibly matches TRBD1 or TRBD2 (7 bases each). Looked up from germline, CDR1 is SQVTM and CDR2 is ANQGSEA. Trimming shortened V by 7 bases and J by 5 bases, and 9 bases separated the two germline ends. The CDR3 loop spans 11 amino acids. CDR3: CSAGGDNEQFF. CDR3 coding DNA: TGCAGCGCAGGGGGGGACAATGAGCAGTTCTTC.

The V and J genes are TRBV6-5 and TRBJ1-2; 7 positions agree with TRBD1. J was trimmed by 9 bases and V by 8 bases; bases with no gene match: 12. This CDR3 region has 13 residues. Germline V CDR1 and CDR2: MNHEY, SVGAGI. The chain's CDR3 is CASAEDRERSYTF. In nucleotides, the CDR3 is TGTGCCAGCGCCGAAGACAGGGAGAGGAGCTACACCTTC.

The V and J genes are TRBV6-1 and TRBJ2-7; no firm D call. The CDR3 is 12 residues long. Germline V CDR1 and CDR2: MNHNS, SASEGT. V was pared by 8 bases and J by 2 bases, with 10 bases between. The CDR3 reads CASGPGPYEQYF. CDR3 sequence (DNA): TGTGCCAGCGGGCCGGGCCCCTACGAGCAGTACTTC.

The chain employs TRBV6-4 and TRBJ2-3, with TRBD2 identical over 13 bases. The CDR3 runs 15 residues. The trim removed 5 bases at V and 6 bases at J, leaving 5 bases unmatched. The germline CDR1 and CDR2 sequences are MRHNA and SNTAGT. The CDR3 loop is CASSTTSGGADTQYF. The DNA of the CDR3 is TGTGCCAGCAGTACAACTAGCGGGGGGGCGGATACGCAGTATTTT.

The chain recombines TRBV30 with TRBJ2-7; D perhaps matches TRBD1 (6 bases). CDR1 GTSNPN and CDR2 SVGIG come from the germline V gene (reference sequence). Trimming removed 0 bases at V and 0 bases at J, with 12 bases between. This CDR3 is built from 15 residues. CDR3 bases: TGTGCCTGGAGTGTCCCGGGACACCTCTCCTACGAGCAGTACTTC. Its protein product is CAWSVPGHLSYEQYF.

This sequence joins TRBV7-2 and TRBJ2-6, with D unresolved. Trimming removed 7 bases at V and 1 base at J, with 14 bases between. The germline CDR1 and CDR2 sequences are SGHTA and FQGNSA. The CDR3 contains 16 residues. This chain's CDR3 is CASTRGMVSGANVLTF. CDR3 nucleotide sequence: TGTGCCAGCACCCGTGGGATGGTTTCTGGGGCCAACGTCCTGACTTTC.